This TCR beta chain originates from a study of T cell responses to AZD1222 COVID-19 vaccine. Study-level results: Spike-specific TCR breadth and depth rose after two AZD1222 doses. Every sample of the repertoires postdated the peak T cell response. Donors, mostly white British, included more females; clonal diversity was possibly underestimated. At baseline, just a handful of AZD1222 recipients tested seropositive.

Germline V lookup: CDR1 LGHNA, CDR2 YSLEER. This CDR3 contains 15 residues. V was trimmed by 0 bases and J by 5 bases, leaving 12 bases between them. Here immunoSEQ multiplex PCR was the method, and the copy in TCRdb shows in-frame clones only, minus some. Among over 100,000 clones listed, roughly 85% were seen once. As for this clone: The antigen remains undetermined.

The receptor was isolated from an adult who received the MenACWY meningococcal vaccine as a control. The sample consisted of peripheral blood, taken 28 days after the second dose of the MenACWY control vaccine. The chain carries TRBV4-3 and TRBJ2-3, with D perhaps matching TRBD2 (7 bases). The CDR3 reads CASSQEGGREDTQYF. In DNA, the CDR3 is TGCGCCAGCAGCCAAGAAGGGGGGAGGGAAGATACGCAGTATTTT.